What follows is one TCR beta chain and its context. After re-calling the 5' RACE reads, TCRdb lists one entry per CDR3 protein, DNA absent. Its clone listing holds roughly 170,000 distinct CDR3 sequences. These data belong to a study of monozygotic twins with inflammatory bowel disease. The germline V gene has CDR1 SGHAT and CDR2 FQNNGV. The CDR3 is 14 amino acids. Whole-blood RNA isolation (total RNA) proceeded without T cell sorting. Specimen: blood. This sequence joins TRBV11-2 and TRBJ2-1; checking the TCRdb D call of TRBD2 is not possible without DNA. This receptor was identified in a human donor with ulcerative colitis or Crohn's disease, or a healthy co-twin of an affected twin (not recorded which). The CDR3 spells CASSSGGRLNEQFF.